The present T cell receptor beta chain was sequenced within a study of OX40 agonist ivuxolimab in advanced cancers. Sequencing used immunoSEQ multiplex PCR; TCRdb keeps in-frame clones, though not all of them. The data show 65,000 to 85,000 clones, more than 70% seen once. The sample holds one count of this clone. CDR1 is LGHNT, CDR2 FRNRAP, per germline. The CDR3 is made up of 13 amino acids. The specimen comprised CD4+ or CD8+ T cells sorted from blood, sampled in a trial of the OX40 agonist ivuxolimab. This TCR was recovered from an adult with an advanced solid tumor such as melanoma, head and neck, liver or kidney cancer. J is TRBJ2-4 and V is TRBV12-5; no definite D call. CDR3 nucleotide sequence: TGTGCCCCAAATCGGTGGGCCAAAAACATTCAGTACTTC. Translating it yields CAPNRWAKNIQYF.